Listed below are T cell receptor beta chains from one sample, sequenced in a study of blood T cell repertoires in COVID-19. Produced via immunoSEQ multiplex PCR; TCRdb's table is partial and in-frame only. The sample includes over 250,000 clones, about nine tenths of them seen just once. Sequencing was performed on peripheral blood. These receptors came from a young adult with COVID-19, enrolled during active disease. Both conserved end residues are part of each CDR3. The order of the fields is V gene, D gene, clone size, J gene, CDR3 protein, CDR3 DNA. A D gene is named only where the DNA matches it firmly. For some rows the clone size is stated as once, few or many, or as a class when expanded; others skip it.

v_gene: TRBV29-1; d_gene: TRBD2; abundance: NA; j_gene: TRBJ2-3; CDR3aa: CSGGRVTDTQYF; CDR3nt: TGCAGCGGCGGGAGGGTAACAGATACGCAGTATTTT
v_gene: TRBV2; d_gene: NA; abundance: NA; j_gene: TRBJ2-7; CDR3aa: CASFSGNTYEQYF; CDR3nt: TGTGCCAGCTTTTCGGGGAACACCTACGAGCAGTACTTC
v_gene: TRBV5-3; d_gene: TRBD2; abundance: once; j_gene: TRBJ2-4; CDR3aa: CALGWSWERETGIQYF; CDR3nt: TGTGCCCTAGGGTGGTCCTGGGAGCGGGAGACGGGCATTCAGTACTTC
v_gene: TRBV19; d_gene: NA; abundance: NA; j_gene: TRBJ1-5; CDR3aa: CASSQNRDSYNQPQHF; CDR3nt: TGTGCCAGTAGCCAAAACCGGGACTCTTACAATCAGCCCCAGCATTTT
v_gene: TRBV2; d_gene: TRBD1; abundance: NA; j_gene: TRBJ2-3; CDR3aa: CASSPNTGADTQYF; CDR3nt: TGTGCCAGCAGCCCTAATACAGGGGCAGATACGCAGTATTTT
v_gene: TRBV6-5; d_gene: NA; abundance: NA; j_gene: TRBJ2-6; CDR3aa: CASSPVYFGANVLTF; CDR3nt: TGTGCCAGCTCTCCCGTCTATTTTGGGGCCAACGTCCTGACTTTC
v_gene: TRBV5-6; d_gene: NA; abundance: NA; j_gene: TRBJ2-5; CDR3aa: CASSFYRGGETQYF; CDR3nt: TGTGCCAGCAGCTTTTACAGGGGGGGCGAGACCCAGTACTTC
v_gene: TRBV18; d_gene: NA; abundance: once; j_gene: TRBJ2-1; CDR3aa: CASSPVQTLYNEQFF; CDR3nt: TGTGCCAGCTCACCTGTGCAAACTTTATACAATGAGCAGTTCTTC
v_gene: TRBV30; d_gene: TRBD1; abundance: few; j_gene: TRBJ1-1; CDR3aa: CAWSWIQGAFF; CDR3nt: TGTGCCTGGAGTTGGATACAGGGGGCTTTCTTT
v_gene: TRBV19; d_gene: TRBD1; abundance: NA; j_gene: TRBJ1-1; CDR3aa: CASSPQGASTEAFF; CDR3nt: TGTGCCAGTAGTCCACAGGGGGCGAGCACTGAAGCTTTCTTT
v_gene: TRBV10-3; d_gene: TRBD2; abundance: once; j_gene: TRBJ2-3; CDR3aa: CATMGLAHTDTQYF; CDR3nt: TGTGCCACCATGGGACTAGCCCACACAGATACGCAGTATTTT
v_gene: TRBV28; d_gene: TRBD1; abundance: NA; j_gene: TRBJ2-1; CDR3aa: CASTPMGGQGYNEQFF; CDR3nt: TGTGCCAGCACCCCTATGGGGGGACAGGGATACAATGAGCAGTTCTTC
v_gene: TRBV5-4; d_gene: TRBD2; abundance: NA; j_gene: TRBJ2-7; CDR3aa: CASSSPAGTSYEQYF; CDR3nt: TGTGCCAGCAGCTCCCCAGCGGGGACTTCCTACGAGCAGTACTTC
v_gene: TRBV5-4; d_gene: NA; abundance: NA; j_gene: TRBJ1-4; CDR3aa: CASSLGGATNEKLFF; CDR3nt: TGTGCCAGCAGTTTGGGGGGGGCAACTAATGAAAAACTGTTTTTT
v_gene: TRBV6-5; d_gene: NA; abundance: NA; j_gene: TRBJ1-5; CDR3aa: CASSYSSDQPQHF; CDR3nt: TGTGCCAGCAGTTACTCGTCTGATCAGCCCCAGCATTTT
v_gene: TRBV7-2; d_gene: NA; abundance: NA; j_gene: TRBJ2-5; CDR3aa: CASSWTQETQYF; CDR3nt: TGTGCCAGCAGCTGGACTCAAGAGACCCAGTACTTC
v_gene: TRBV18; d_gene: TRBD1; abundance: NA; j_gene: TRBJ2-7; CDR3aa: CASSPGQPSNEQYF; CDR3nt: TGTGCCAGCTCACCGGGACAGCCCAGCAACGAGCAGTACTTC
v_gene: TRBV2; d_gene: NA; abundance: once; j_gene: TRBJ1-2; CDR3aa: CASSRQGGYTF; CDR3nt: TGTGCCAGCAGTAGGCAGGGTGGCTACACCTTC
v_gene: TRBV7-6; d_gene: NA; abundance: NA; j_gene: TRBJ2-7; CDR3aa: CASSLGRGEQYF; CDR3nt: TGTGCCAGCAGCTTAGGGAGAGGCGAGCAGTACTTC
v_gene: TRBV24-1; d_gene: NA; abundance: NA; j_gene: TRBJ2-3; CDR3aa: CATSDSKSTDTQYF; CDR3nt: TGTGCCACCAGTGATTCTAAGAGCACAGATACGCAGTATTTT
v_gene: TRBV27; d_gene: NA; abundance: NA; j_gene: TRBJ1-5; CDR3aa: CASSSSGIGQPQHF; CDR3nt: TGTGCCAGCAGTTCCTCGGGTATCGGCCAGCCCCAGCATTTT
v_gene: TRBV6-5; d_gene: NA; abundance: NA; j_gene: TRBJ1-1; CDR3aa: CASRDRMNTEAFF; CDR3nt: TGTGCCAGCCGAGACAGAATGAACACTGAAGCTTTCTTT
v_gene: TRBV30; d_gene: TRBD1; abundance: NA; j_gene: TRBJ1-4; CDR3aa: CAWKEITGAGEKLFF; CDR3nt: TGTGCCTGGAAAGAAATAACAGGGGCCGGGGAAAAACTGTTTTTT
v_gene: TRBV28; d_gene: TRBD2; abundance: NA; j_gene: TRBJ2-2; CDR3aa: CASSTSGNTGELFF; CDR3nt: TGTGCCAGCAGCACTAGCGGGAACACCGGGGAGCTGTTTTTT
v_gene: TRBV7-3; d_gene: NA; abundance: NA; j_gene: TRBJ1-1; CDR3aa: CASSQGQNTEAFF; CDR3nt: TGTGCCAGCAGTCAGGGACAGAACACTGAAGCTTTCTTT
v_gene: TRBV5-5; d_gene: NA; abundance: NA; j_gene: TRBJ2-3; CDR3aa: CASSLELLASTDTQYF; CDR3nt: TGTGCCAGCAGCTTGGAATTACTAGCTAGCACAGATACGCAGTATTTT
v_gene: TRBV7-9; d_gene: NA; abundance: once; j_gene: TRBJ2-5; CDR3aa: CAGSKARGRVDMETQYF; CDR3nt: TGTGCCGGATCTAAAGCCAGAGGCCGGGTGGATATGGAGACCCAGTACTTC
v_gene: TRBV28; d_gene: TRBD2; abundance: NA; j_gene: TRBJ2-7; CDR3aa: CASSSSGGSRDEQYF; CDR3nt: TGTGCCAGCAGTAGTAGCGGGGGGTCCCGGGACGAGCAGTACTTC
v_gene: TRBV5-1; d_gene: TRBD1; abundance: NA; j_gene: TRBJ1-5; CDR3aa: CASSLGQGPDSNQPQHF; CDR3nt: TGCGCCAGCAGCTTGGGACAGGGGCCTGATAGCAATCAGCCCCAGCATTTT
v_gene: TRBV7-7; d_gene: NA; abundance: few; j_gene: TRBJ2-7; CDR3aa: CASSLGAGSSYEQYF; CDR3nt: TGTGCCAGCAGCTTAGGGGCGGGGAGCTCCTACGAGCAGTACTTC
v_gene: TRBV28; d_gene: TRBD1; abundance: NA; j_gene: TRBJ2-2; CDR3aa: CASSLSGTATGELFF; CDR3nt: TGTGCCAGCAGTTTGTCCGGGACAGCGACCGGGGAGCTGTTTTTT
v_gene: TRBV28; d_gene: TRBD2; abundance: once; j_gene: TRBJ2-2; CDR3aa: CASIPAAGTSRAGELFF; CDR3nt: TGTGCCAGCATCCCCGCCGCCGGGACTAGCAGGGCCGGGGAGCTGTTTTTT
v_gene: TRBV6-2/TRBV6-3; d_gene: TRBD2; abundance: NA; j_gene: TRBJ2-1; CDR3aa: CASSATSSGGNNEQFF; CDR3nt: TGTGCCAGCAGTGCGACTTCTAGCGGGGGGAACAATGAGCAGTTCTTC
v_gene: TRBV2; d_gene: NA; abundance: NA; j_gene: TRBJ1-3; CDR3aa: CASSEALGHSGNTIYF; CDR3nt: TGTGCCAGCAGTGAAGCGCTTGGCCACTCTGGAAACACCATATATTTT
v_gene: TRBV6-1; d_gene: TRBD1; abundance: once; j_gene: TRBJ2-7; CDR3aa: CASSALWGQEGYEQYF; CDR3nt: TGTGCCAGCAGTGCGTTGTGGGGACAGGAGGGTTACGAGCAGTACTTC
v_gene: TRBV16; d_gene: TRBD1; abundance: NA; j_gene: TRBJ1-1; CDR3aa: CASSLDRGNTEAFF; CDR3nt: TGTGCCAGCAGTCTCGACAGGGGGAACACTGAAGCTTTCTTT
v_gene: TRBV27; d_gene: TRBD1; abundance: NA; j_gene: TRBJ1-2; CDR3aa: CASSLSRDRVNYGYTF; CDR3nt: TGTGCCAGCAGTTTATCGCGGGACAGGGTGAACTATGGCTACACCTTC
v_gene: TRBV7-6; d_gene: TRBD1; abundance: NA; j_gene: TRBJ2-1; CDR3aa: CASSLDRGQYNEQFF; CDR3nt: TGTGCCAGCAGCCTGGACAGGGGCCAATACAATGAGCAGTTCTTC
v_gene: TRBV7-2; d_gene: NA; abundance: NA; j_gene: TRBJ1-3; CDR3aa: CASSADNSGNTIYF; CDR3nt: TGTGCCAGCAGCGCGGACAACTCTGGAAACACCATATATTTT
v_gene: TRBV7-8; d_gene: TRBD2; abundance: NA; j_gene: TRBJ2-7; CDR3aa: CASSIAGTSGGEQYF; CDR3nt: TGTGCCAGCAGCATCGCCGGGACTAGCGGGGGCGAGCAGTACTTC
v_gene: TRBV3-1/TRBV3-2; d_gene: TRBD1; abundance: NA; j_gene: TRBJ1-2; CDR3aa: CASSQEGKGAFNYGYTF; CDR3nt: TGTGCCAGCAGCCAAGAGGGCAAGGGGGCCTTTAACTATGGCTACACCTTC
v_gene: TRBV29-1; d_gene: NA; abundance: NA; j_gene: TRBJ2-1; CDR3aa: CSGSGYNEQFF; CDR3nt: TGCAGCGGGAGTGGCTACAATGAGCAGTTCTTC
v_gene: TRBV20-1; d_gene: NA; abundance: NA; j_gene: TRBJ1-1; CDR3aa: CSASGFAFF; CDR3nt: TGCAGTGCTAGCGGGTTTGCTTTCTTT
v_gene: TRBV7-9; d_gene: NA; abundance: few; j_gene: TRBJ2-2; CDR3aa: CASSPRRGEGTGELFF; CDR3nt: TGTGCCAGCAGCCCCCGGAGGGGTGAAGGTACCGGGGAGCTGTTTTTT
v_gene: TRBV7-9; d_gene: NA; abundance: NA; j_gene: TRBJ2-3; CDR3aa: CASSSPVPGSSTDTQYF; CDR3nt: TGTGCCAGCAGCTCCCCAGTCCCAGGGTCTAGCACAGATACGCAGTATTTT
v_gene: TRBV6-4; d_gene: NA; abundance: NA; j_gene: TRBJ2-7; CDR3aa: CASSDSPGGRYF; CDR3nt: TGTGCCAGCAGTGACTCCCCAGGGGGGCGGTACTTC
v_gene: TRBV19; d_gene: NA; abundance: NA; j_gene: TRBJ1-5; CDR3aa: CASEGLWEEQAGSGNQPQHF; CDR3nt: TGTGCCAGTGAAGGCCTGTGGGAGGAACAGGCGGGTAGCGGGAATCAGCCCCAGCATTTT
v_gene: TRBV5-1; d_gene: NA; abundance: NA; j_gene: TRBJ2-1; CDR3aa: CASSLVAGLYNEQFF; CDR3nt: TGCGCCAGCAGCTTGGTGGCGGGACTCTACAATGAGCAGTTCTTC
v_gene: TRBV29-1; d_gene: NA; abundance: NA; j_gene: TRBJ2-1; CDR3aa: CSVEGHSYNEQFF; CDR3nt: TGCAGCGTCGAGGGACACTCCTACAATGAGCAGTTCTTC
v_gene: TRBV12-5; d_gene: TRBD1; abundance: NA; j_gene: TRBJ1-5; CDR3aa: CASGLVDRAQPQHF; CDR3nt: TGTGCTAGTGGTTTGGTGGACAGGGCCCAGCCCCAGCATTTT